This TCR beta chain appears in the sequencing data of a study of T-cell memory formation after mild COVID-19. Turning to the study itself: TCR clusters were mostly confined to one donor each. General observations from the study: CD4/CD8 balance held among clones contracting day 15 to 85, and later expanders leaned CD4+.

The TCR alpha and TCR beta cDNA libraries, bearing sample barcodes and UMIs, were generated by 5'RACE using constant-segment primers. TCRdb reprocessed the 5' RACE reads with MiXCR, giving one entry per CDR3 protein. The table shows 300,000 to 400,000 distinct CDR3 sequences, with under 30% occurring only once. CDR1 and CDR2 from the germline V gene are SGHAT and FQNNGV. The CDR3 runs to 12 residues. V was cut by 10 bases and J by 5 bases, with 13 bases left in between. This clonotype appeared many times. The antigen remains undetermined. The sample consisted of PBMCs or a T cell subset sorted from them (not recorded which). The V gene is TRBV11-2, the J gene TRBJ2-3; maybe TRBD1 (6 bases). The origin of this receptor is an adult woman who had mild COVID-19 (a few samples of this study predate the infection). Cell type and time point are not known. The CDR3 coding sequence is TGTGCCACCAGGGGCGCGGGAGATACGCAGTATTTT. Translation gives CATRGAGDTQYF. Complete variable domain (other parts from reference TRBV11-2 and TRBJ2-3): EAGVAQSPRYKIIEKRQSVAFWCNPISGHATLYWYQQILGQGPKLLIQFQNNGVVDDSQLPKDRFSAERLKGVDSTLKIQPAKLEDSAVYLCATRGAGDTQYFGPGTRLTVL.